This T cell receptor (beta chain) came from a study of blood T cell repertoires in COVID-19. Study as a whole: The samples span acute and convalescent COVID-19 from the United States, Italy and Spain. T cells, B-cell-depleted T cells, or PBMCs provided the cDNA or gDNA that served as material.

The CDR3 loop spans 15 amino acids. The germline V gene has CDR1 MNHEY and CDR2 SMNVEV (reference sequence). V gave up 3 bases and J gave up 4 bases; unmatched junction bases: 3. Per the authors' pipeline: Counts of nucleated cells, estimated from reference gene primer amplification, were obtained. The assay was immunoSEQ multiplex PCR, and TCRdb's table has in-frame clones only and misses some. That table gives V, J and clone size, and the DNA gave D and trimming. The repertoire has around 40,000 clones, about 80% of them found once; the top ten carry 38%. This receptor was identified in a man at least 80 years old with active or convalescent COVID-19. What was sequenced was peripheral blood. This chain joins TRBV27 and TRBJ1-6; the match to TRBD1 covers 7 bases. CDR3 nucleotide sequence: TGTGCCAGCAGTTTGAGGACAGGTTATAATTCACCCCTCCACTTT. It yields the protein CASSLRTGYNSPLHF.